The clone carrying this T cell receptor beta chain has just one count. Antigen specificity is unknown. This record belongs to a study of cytotoxic CD8 clonotypes in ibrutinib-treated CLL. Study-wide points: Among the clonotypes, public ones were uncommon and contracted or held stable on treatment. While tracking circulating CD8+ T-cell counts, baseline clonality exceeded that of age-matched healthy donors.

Genomic DNA in a quantity of 2 to 2.5 micrograms was derived from cryopreserved PBMCs for TCR beta libraries. Unmatched junction bases numbered 5, after V lost 4 bases and J lost 4 bases. There are 16 residues in the CDR3. Looked up from germline, CDR1 is MGHRA and CDR2 is YSYEKL. Clones were read by immunoSEQ multiplex PCR, and TCRdb kept only the in-frame ones, dropping some. The table includes 160,000 or so clones, 70% to 85% detected once. This TCR derives from a human donor with chronic lymphocytic leukemia. This chain uses TRBV4-1 with TRBJ2-1; 12 bases map to TRBD2. This specimen consisted of PBMCs, obtained after 24 months of ibrutinib treatment. The CDR3 here is CASSLLAGGGYNEQFF. CDR3 sequence (DNA): TGCGCCAGCAGCCTACTAGCGGGAGGAGGATACAATGAGCAGTTCTTC.